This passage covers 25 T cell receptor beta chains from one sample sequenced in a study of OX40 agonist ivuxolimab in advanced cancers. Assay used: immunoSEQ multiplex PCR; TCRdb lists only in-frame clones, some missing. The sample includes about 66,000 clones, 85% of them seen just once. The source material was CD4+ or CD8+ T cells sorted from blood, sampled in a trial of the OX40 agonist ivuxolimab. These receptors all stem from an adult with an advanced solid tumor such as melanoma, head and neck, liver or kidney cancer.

CDR3 in DNA: TGTGCCAGCAGCTTAGATCAAGTAACCGGGGAGCTGTTTTTT. Protein product: CASSLDQVTGELFF. This chain uses TRBV11-2 with TRBJ2-2; D gene uncertain. Per the germline V gene, CDR1 is SGHAT and CDR2 is FQNNGV. The V end lost 0 bases, the J end lost 5 bases, and 7 bases lay between the germline ends. The CDR3 runs to 14 residues. The complete variable domain, with remaining parts taken from reference TRBV11-2 and TRBJ2-2, reads EAGVAQSPRYKIIEKRQSVAFWCNPISGHATLYWYQQILGQGPKLLIQFQNNGVVDDSQLPKDRFSAERLKGVDSTLKIQPAKLEDSAVYLCASSLDQVTGELFFGEGSRLTVL.

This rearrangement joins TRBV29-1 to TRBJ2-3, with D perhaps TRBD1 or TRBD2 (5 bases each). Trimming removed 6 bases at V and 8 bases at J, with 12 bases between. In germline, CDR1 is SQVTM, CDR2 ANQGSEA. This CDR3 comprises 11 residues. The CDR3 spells CSVELRGTQYF. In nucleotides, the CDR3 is TGCAGCGTAGAACTGAGGGGTACGCAGTATTTT.

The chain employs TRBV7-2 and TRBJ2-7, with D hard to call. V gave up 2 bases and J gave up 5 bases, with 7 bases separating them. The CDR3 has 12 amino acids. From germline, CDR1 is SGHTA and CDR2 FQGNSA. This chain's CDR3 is CASSLIWDEQYF. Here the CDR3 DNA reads TGTGCCAGCAGCTTAATTTGGGACGAGCAGTACTTC.

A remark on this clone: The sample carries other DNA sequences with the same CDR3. The CDR3 sequence is CASSPRTGNYEQYF. The CDR3 nucleotides read TGTGCCAGTAGCCCCAGGACAGGGAACTACGAGCAGTACTTC. This chain joins TRBV19 and TRBJ2-7; 8 bases agree with TRBD1. The CDR3 sequence is 14 residues long. The trim removed 6 bases at V and 3 bases at J, leaving 7 bases unmatched. From germline, CDR1 is LNHDA and CDR2 SQIVND (reference sequence).

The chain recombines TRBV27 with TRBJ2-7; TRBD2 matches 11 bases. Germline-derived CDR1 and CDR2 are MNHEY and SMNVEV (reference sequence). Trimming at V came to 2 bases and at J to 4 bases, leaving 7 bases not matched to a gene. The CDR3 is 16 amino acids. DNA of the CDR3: TGTGCCAGCAGTTTAGCCGGGACTAGCGGAGGGTACGAGCAGTACTTC. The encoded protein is CASSLAGTSGGYEQYF.

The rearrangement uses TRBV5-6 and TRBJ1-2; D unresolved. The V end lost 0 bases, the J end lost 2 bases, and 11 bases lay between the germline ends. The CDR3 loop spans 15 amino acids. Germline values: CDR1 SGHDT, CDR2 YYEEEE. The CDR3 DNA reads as TGTGCCAGCAGCTTGGTGTGGAGGCTGAACTATGGCTACACCTTC. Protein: CASSLVWRLNYGYTF.

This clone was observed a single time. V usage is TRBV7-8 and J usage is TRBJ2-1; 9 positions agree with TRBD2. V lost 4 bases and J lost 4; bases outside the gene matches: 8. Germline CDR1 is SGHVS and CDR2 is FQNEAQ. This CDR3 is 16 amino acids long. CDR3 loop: CASSWETSGFYNEQFF. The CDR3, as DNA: TGTGCCAGCAGCTGGGAGACTAGCGGCTTTTACAATGAGCAGTTCTTC.

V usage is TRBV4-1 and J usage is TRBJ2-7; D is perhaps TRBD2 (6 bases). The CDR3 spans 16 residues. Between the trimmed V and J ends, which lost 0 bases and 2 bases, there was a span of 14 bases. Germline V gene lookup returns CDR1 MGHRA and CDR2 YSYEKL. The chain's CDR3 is CASSQDKGGAPYEQYF. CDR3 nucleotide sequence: TGCGCCAGCAGCCAAGATAAGGGCGGGGCCCCCTACGAGCAGTACTTC.

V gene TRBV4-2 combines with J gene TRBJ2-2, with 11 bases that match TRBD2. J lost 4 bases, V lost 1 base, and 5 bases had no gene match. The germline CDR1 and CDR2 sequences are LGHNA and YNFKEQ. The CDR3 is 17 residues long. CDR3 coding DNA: TGTGCCAGCAGCCAAGCCCATAGCGGGGGGGGCACCGGGGAGCTGTTTTTT. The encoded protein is CASSQAHSGGGTGELFF.

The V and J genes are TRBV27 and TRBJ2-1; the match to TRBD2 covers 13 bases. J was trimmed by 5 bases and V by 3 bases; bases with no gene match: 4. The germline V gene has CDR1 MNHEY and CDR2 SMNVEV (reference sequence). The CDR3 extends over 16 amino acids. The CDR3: CASSLAGLAGNNEQFF. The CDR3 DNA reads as TGTGCCAGCAGTTTGGCGGGACTAGCGGGAAACAATGAGCAGTTCTTC.

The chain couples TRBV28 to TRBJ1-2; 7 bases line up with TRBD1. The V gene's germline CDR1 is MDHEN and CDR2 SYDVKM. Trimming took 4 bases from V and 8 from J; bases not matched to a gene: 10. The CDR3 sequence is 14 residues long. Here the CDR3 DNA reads TGTGCCAGCAGTTCCCCGGGACAGCCAGGAGGCTACACCTTC. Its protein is CASSSPGQPGGYTF.

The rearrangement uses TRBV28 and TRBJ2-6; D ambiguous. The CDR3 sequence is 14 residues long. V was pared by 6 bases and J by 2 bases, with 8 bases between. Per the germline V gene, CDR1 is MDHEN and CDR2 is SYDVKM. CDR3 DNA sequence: TGTGCCAGCAGCCGAGAAACTGGGGCCAACGTCCTGACTTTC. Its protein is CASSRETGANVLTF.

This CDR3 is CASSPRDNEQFF. CDR3 sequence (DNA): TGTGCCAGTAGTCCACGGGACAATGAGCAGTTCTTC. J is TRBJ2-1 and V is TRBV19; the D is unclear. The CDR3 runs to 12 residues. Trimming shortened V by 5 bases and J by 5 bases, and 7 bases separated the two germline ends. CDR1 is LNHDA and CDR2 is SQIVND in the germline V gene (reference sequence).

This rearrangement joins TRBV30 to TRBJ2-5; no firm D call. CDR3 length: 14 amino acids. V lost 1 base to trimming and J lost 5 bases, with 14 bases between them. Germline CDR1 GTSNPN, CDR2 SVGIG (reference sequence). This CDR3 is CAWSGGIRQETQYF. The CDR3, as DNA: TGTGCCTGGAGTGGTGGTATACGTCAGGAGACCCAGTACTTC.

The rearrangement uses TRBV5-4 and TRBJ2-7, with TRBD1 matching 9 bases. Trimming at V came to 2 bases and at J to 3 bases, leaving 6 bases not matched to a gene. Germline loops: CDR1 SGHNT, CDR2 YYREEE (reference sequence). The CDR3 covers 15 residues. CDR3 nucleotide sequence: TGTGCCAGCAGCTTCCCCGGACAGGGGAACTACGAGCAGTACTTC. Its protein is CASSFPGQGNYEQYF. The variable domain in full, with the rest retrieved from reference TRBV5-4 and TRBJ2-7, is ETGVTQSPTHLIKTRGQQVTLRCSSQSGHNTVSWYQQALGQGPQFIFQYYREEENGRGNFPPRFSGLQFPNYSSELNVNALELDDSALYLCASSFPGQGNYEQYFGPGTRLTVT.

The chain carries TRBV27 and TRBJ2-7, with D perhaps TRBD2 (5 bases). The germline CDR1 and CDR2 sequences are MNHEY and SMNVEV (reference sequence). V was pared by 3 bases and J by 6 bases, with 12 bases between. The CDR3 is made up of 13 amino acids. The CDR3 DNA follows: TGTGCCAGCAGTTTGCGGGTATTAGGCGAGCAGTACTTC. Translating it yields CASSLRVLGEQYF.

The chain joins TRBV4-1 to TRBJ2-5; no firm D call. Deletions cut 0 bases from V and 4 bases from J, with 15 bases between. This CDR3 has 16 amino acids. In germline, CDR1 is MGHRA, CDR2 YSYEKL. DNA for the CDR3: TGCGCCAGCAGCCAAGACGGCGCTAGTTCCTTAGAGACCCAGTACTTC. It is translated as CASSQDGASSLETQYF.

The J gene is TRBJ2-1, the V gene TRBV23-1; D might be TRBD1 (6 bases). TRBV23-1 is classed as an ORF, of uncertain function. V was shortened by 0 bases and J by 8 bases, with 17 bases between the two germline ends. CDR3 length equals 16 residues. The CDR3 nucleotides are TGCGCCAGCAGTCAATCTAAGGGGTCAGGGGAACATGAGCAGTTCTTC. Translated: CASSQSKGSGEHEQFF.

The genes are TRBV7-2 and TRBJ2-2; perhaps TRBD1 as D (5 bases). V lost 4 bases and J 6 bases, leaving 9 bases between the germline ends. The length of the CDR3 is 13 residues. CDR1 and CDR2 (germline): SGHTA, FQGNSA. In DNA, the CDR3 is TGTGCCAGCAGCTCCAGGGATGCCGGGGAGCTGTTTTTT. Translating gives CASSSRDAGELFF.

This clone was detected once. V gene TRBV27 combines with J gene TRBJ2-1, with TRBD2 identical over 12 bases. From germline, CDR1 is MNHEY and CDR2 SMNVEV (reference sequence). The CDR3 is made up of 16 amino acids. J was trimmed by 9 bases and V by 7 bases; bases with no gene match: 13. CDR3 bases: TGTGCCAGCACCAAACTTCTAGCGGGAGGGTCGGTTGAGCAGTTCTTC. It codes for CASTKLLAGGSVEQFF.

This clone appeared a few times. CDR3 amino acids: CASSVGGQGANTQYF. CDR3 nucleotides: TGTGCCAGCAGCGTAGGTGGACAGGGGGCGAATACGCAGTATTTT. The gene calls are TRBV9 and TRBJ2-3; 11 nucleotides agree with TRBD1. V was clipped by 0 bases and J by 7 bases; unmatched bases: 4. Germline V lookup: CDR1 SGDLS, CDR2 YYNGEE. The CDR3 length is 15 residues.

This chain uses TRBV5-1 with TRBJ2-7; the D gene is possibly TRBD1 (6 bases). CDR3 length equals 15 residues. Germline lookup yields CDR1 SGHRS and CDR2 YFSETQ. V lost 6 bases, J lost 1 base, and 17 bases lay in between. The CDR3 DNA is TGCGCCAGCACCCTCGGACAGACCAATTCCTACGAGCAGTACTTC. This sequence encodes CASTLGQTNSYEQYF.

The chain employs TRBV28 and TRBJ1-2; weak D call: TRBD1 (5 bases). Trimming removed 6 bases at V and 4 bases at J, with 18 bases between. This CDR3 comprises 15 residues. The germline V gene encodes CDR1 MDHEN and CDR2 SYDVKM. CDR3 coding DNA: TGTGCCAGCAGCTACTCGATCAGGGATGGCTATGGCTACACCTTC. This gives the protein CASSYSIRDGYGYTF.

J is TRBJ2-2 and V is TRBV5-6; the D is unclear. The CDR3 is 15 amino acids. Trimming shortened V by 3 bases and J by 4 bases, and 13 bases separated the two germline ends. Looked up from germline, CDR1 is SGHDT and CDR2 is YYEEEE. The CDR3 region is CASSSWGFATGELFF. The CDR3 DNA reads TGTGCCAGCAGCTCCTGGGGATTTGCCACCGGGGAGCTGTTTTTT.

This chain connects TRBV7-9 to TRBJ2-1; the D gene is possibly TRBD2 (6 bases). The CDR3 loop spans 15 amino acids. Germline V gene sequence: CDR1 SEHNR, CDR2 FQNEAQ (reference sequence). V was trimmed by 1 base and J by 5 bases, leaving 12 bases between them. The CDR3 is CASSLDGRRDNEQFF. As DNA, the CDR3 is TGTGCCAGCAGCTTAGACGGGAGAAGGGACAATGAGCAGTTCTTC. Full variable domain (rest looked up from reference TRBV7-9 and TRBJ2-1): DTGVSQNPRHKITKRGQNVTFRCDPISEHNRLYWYRQTLGQGPEFLTYFQNEAQLEKSRLLSDRFSAERPKGSFSTLEIQRTEQGDSAMYLCASSLDGRRDNEQFFGPGTRLTVL.